This T cell receptor beta chain was captured by sequencing in a study of blood T cells in healthy people across ages. With respect to this clonotype: Its antigen is not identified.

Total RNA amounts of at least 6 micrograms were extracted per sample. Study-level points and caveats: Per million T cells, the diversity of TCR beta decreased roughly linearly as age advanced.

CDR3 size: 16 residues. After removal of 6 bases from V and 2 bases from J, the junction contained 10 bases not matched to a gene. Alongside a J-beta primer mix, a sample-barcoded 5' primer served in a second PCR lasting about 7 to 12 cycles. The template-switch adaptor was a 5' adaptor with 12 random nucleotides. It tagged each cDNA molecule. Each CDR3 protein gets one entry after TCRdb re-called the 5' RACE reads with MiXCR. The top ten clones hold more than 6% of a sample with 1.5 million to 2 million distinct CDR3 sequences, approximately 28% of them seen once. Sequenced sample: blood. This TCR came from a woman in her twenties or thirties in good health. The chain couples TRBV12-3 or TRBV12-4 to TRBJ2-1; 7 positions agree with TRBD2. The CDR3 sequence is CASSPQAGLTYNEQFF. For the CDR3, the DNA is TGTGCCAGCAGCCCCCAAGCGGGACTGACCTACAATGAGCAGTTCTTC.